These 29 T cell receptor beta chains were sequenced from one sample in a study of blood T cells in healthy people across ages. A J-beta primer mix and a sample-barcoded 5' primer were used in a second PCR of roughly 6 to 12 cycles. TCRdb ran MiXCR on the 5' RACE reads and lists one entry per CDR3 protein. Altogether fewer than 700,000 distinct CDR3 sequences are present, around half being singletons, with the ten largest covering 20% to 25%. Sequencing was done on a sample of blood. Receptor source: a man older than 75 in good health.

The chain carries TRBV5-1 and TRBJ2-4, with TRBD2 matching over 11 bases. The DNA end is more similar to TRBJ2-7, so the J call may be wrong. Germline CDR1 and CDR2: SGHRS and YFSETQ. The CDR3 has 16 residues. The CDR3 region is CASSGKDGTSGYEQYF. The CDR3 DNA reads TGCGCCAGCAGCGGGAAAGACGGGACTAGCGGATACGAGCAGTACTTC.

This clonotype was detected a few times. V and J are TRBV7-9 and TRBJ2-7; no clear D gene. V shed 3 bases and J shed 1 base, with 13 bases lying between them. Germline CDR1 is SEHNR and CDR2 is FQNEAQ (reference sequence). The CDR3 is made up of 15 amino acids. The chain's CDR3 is CASSLGSPLSYEQYF. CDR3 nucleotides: TGTGCCAGCAGCTTGGGCAGTCCATTATCCTACGAGCAGTACTTC.

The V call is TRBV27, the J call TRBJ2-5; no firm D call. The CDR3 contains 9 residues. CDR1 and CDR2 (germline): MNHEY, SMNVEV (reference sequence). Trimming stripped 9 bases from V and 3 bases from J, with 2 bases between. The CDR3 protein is CARKETQYF. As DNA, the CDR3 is TGTGCCAGAAAAGAGACCCAGTACTTC.

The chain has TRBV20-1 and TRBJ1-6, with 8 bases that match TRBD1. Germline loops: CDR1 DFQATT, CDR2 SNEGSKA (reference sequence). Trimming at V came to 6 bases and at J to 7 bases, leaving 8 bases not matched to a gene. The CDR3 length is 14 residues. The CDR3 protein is CSAARTGPNSPLHF. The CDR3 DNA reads TGCAGTGCCGCGCGGACAGGGCCGAATTCACCCCTCCACTTT.

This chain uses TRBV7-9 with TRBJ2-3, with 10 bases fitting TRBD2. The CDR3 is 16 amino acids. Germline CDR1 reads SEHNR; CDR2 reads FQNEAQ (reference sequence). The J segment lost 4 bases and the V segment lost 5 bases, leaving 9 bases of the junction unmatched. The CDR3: CASSQGLARGADTQYF. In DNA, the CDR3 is TGTGCCAGCAGCCAGGGACTAGCGCGGGGGGCAGATACGCAGTATTTT.

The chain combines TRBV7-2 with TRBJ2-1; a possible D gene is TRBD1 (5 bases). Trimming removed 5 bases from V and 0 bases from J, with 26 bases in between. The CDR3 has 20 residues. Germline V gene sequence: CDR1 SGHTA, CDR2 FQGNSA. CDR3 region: CASSLRVQGIINSSYNEQFF. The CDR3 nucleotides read TGTGCCAGCAGCCTAAGGGTCCAGGGTATTATCAACAGCTCCTACAATGAGCAGTTCTTC.

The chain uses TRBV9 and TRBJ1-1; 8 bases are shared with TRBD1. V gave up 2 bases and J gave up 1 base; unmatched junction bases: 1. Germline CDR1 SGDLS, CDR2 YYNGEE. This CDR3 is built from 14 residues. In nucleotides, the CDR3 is TGTGCCAGCAGCGTCGGACAGGGGAACACTGAAGCTTTCTTT. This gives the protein CASSVGQGNTEAFF. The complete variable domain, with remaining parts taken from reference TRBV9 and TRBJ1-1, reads DSGVTQTPKHLITATGQRVTLRCSPRSGDLSVYWYQQSLDQGLQFLIQYYNGEERAKGNILERFSAQQFPDLHSELNLSSLELGDSALYFCASSVGQGNTEAFFGQGTRLTVV.

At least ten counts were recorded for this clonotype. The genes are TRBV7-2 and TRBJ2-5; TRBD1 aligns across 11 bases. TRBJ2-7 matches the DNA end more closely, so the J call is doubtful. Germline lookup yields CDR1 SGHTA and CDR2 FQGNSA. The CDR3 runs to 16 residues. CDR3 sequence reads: CASSLAPGTGGFEQYF. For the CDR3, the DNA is TGTGCCAGCAGCTTAGCTCCCGGGACAGGGGGATTCGAGCAGTACTTC.

In DNA, the CDR3 is TGCAGCGTTGAGGTAGCGGGAGGGGGGTGGACAGATACGCAGTATTTT. It translates to CSVEVAGGGWTDTQYF. This chain joins TRBV29-1 and TRBJ2-3; 11 nucleotides line up with TRBD2. The CDR3 is 16 residues long. The germline CDR1 and CDR2 sequences are SQVTM and ANQGSEA. J was trimmed by 3 bases and V by 3 bases; bases with no gene match: 8.

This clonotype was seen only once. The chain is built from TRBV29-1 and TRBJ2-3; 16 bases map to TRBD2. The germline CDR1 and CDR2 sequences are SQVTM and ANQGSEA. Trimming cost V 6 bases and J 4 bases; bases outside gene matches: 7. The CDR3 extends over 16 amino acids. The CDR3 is CSVTGTSGGASDTQYF. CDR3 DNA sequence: TGCAGCGTGACCGGGACTAGCGGGGGGGCTTCAGATACGCAGTATTTT.

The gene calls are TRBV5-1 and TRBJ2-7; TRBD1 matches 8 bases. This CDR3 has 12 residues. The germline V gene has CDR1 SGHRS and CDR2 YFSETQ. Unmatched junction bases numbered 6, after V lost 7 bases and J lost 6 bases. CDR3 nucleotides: TGCGCCAGCGCGGACAGGGCGGCCGAGCAGTACTTC. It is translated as CASADRAAEQYF.

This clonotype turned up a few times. The CDR3 region has the DNA TGTGCCAGCAGCTTGCTAGGGAAGGAGCAGTACTTC. This encodes CASSLLGKEQYF. This chain links TRBV5-6 with TRBJ2-7; no reliable D call. The ends were cut back, 1 base at V and 7 bases at J, with 9 bases in the middle. This CDR3 region has 12 residues. Looked up from germline, CDR1 is SGHDT and CDR2 is YYEEEE.

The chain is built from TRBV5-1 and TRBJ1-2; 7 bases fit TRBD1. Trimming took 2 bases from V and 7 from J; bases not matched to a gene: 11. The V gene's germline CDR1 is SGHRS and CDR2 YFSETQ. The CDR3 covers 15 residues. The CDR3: CASSLRQGDALGYTF. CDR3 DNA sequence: TGCGCCAGCAGCTTAAGACAGGGAGACGCTCTTGGCTACACCTTC.

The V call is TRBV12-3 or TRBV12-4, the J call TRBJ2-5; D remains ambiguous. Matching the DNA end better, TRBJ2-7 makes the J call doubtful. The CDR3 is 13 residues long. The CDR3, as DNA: TGTGCCAGCAGTGTATTGGCGGAACGCGAGCAGTACTTC. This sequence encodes CASSVLAEREQYF.

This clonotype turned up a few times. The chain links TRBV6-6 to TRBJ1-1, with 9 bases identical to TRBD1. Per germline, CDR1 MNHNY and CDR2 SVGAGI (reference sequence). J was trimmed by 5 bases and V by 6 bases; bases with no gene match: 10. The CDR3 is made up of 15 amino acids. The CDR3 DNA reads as TGTGCCAGCAGGGTCACAGGGGGCCGGTGGACTGAAGCTTTCTTT. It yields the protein CASRVTGGRWTEAFF.

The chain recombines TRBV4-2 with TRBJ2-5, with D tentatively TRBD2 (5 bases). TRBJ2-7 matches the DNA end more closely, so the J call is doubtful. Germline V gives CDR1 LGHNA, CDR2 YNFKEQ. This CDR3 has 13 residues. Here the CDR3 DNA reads TGTGCCAGCAGCCAGGACTTCCACTACGAGCAGTACTTC. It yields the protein CASSQDFHYEQYF.

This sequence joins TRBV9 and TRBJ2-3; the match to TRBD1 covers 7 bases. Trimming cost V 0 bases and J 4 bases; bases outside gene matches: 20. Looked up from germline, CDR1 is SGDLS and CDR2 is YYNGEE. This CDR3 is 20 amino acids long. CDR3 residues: CASSVGVQTRWTGDADTQYF. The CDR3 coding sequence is TGTGCCAGCAGCGTAGGAGTACAGACTCGTTGGACAGGAGATGCAGATACGCAGTATTTT.

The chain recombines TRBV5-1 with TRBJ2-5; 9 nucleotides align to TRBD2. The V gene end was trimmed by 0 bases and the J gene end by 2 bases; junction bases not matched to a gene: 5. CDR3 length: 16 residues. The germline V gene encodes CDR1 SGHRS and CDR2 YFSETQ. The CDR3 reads CASSLGGGAVQETQYF. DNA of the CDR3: TGCGCCAGCAGCTTGGGCGGGGGGGCCGTTCAAGAGACCCAGTACTTC.

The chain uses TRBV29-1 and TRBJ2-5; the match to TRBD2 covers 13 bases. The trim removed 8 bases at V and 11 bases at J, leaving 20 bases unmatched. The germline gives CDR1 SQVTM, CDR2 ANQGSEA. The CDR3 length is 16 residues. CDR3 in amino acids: CSSAWTSGSLMGEQYF. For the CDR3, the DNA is TGCAGCTCTGCGTGGACTAGCGGGAGTCTTATGGGTGAGCAGTACTTC.

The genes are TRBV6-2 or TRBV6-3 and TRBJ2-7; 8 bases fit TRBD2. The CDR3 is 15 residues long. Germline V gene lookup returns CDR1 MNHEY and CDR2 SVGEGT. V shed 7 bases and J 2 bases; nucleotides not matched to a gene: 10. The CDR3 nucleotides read TGTGCCAGCACATTCGGAGCGGGAGAAACCTACGAGCAGTACTTC. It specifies CASTFGAGETYEQYF.

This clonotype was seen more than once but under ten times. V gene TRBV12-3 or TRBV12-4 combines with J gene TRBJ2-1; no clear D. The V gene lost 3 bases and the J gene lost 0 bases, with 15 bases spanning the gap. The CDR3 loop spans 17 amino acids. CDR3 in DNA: TGTGCCAGCAGTTTCCGGCGGCTCCCTAGCTCCTACAATGAGCAGTTCTTC. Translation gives CASSFRRLPSSYNEQFF.

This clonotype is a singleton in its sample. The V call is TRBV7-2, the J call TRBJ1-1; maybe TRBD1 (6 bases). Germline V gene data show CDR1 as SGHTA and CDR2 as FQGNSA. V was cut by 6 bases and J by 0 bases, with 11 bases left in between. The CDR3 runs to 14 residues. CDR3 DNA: TGTGCCAGCAGGGGAAGGGGGATGAACACTGAAGCTTTCTTT. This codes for CASRGRGMNTEAFF.

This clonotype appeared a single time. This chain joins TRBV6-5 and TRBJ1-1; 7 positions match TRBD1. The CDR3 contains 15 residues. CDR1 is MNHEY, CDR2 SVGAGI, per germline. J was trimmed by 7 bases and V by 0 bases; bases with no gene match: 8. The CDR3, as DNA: TGTGCCAGCAGTTACTCGAGACAGGGAGGGGGTGAAGCTTTCTTT. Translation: CASSYSRQGGGEAFF.

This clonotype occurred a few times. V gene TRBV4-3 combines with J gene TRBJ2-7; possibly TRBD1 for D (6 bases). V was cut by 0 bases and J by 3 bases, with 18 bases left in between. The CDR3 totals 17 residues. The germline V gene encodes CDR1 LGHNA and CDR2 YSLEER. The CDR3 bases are TGCGCCAGCAGCCAAGAATGGTCTGGACAGACAAGCTACGAGCAGTACTTC. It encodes CASSQEWSGQTSYEQYF.

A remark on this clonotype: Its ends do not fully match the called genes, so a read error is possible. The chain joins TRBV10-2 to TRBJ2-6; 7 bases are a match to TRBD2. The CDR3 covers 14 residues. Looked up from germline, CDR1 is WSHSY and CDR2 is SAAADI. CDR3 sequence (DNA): TGCACCAGCAGCGGGGCAGAGGGGGCCAACGTCCTGACTTTC. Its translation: CTSSGAEGANVLTF.

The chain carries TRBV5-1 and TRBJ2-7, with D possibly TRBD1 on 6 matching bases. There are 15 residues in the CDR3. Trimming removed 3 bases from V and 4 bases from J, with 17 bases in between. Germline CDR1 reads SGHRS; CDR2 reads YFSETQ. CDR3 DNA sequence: TGCGCCAGCAGCTCCGGGACAAACCGAGCTTACGAGCAGTACTTC. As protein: CASSSGTNRAYEQYF.

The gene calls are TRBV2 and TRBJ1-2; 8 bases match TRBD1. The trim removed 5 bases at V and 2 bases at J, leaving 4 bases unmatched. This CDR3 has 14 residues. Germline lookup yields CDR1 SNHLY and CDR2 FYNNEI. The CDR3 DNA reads TGTGCCAGCAGTTCGGACAGGGTGAACTATGGCTACACCTTC. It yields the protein CASSSDRVNYGYTF.

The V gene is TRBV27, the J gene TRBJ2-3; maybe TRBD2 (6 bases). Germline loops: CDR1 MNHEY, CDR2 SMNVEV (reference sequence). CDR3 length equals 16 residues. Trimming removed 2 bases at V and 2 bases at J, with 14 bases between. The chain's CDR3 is CASSLGGSAHTDTQYF. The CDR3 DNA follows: TGTGCCAGCAGTTTAGGGGGGTCAGCGCACACAGATACGCAGTATTTT.

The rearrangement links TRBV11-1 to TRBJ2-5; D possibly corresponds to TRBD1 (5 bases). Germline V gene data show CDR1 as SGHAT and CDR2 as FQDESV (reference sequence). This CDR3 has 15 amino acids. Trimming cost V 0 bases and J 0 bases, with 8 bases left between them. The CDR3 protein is CASSLAPGNQETQYF. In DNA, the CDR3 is TGTGCCAGCAGCTTAGCGCCAGGGAACCAAGAGACCCAGTACTTC.